What follows are 14 T cell receptor beta chains derived from one specimen sequenced in a study of identical twins. A single record per CDR3 protein comes from TCRdb applying MiXCR to the 5' RACE reads. The sample holds roughly 570,000 distinct CDR3 sequences; more than 9% are singletons and the top ten take 2.5% to 3%. The same data also contributed to another study, on yellow fever vaccine responses in identical twins.

The sample consisted of PBMCs. These receptors were collected from a woman under 30 in good health.

This clonotype came up many times. The chain is built from TRBV12-3 or TRBV12-4 and TRBJ2-7, with 9 positions matching TRBD2. J was trimmed by 1 base and V by 1 base; bases with no gene match: 2. This CDR3 has 15 amino acids. The CDR3 loop is CASSLGGGGSYEQYF. As DNA, the CDR3 is TGTGCCAGCAGTTTAGGCGGGGGGGGGTCCTACGAGCAGTACTTC.

The chain has TRBV12-3 or TRBV12-4 and TRBJ1-3; 7 bases are shared with TRBD1. This CDR3 region has 15 residues. V lost 6 bases to trimming and J lost 7 bases; unmatched junction nucleotides: 12. CDR3: CASSFGTGARNTIYF. As DNA, the CDR3 is TGTGCCAGCAGCTTCGGTACAGGGGCTAGGAACACCATATATTTT.

The CDR3 bases are TGTGCCAGCAGCCGAACAGGACAGTTCGCTGAAGCTTTCTTT. Encoded protein: CASSRTGQFAEAFF. The rearrangement joins TRBV28 to TRBJ1-1, with D possibly TRBD1 on 6 matching bases. This CDR3 region has 14 residues. Germline assignment: CDR1 MDHEN and CDR2 SYDVKM. V was clipped by 6 bases and J by 6 bases, with 17 bases between them.

This clonotype was counted between two and nine times. The chain is built from TRBV12-3 or TRBV12-4 and TRBJ2-7; D gene unclear. V was trimmed by 5 bases and J by 0 bases, leaving 17 bases between them. CDR3 length: 16 amino acids. This chain's CDR3 is CASSPPRAATSYEQYF. The CDR3 nucleotides read TGTGCCAGCAGTCCCCCTAGGGCAGCCACCTCCTACGAGCAGTACTTC.

This clonotype was counted ten times or more. CDR3 in DNA: TGTGCCAGCAGTACCCATAGACAAGAGACCCAGTACTTC. This encodes CASSTHRQETQYF. V and J are TRBV12-3 or TRBV12-4 and TRBJ2-5; no definite D call. The CDR3 sequence is 13 residues long. V gave up 5 bases and J gave up 2 bases, with 9 bases separating them.

There are many counts of this clonotype. V is TRBV7-2 and J is TRBJ1-6, with D possibly being TRBD1 (5 bases). Germline-derived CDR1 and CDR2 are SGHTA and FQGNSA. The CDR3 contains 15 residues. V lost 3 bases, J lost 9 bases, and 15 bases lay in between. DNA of the CDR3: TGTGCCAGCAGCTTTAAGCCTCCCGGGGGTTCACCCCTCCACTTT. This translates into CASSFKPPGGSPLHF.

This clonotype was picked up a small number of times. The V and J genes are TRBV7-8 and TRBJ2-7, with unresolved D. The ends were cut back, 1 base at V and 7 bases at J, with 14 bases in the middle. Germline assignment: CDR1 SGHVS and CDR2 FQNEAQ. The CDR3 contains 14 residues. CDR3: CASSLGTVVGEQYF. CDR3 coding DNA: TGTGCCAGCAGCTTAGGGACGGTGGTCGGGGAGCAGTACTTC.

J is TRBJ2-5 and V is TRBV20-1, with D hard to call. CDR1 and CDR2 (germline): DFQATT, SNEGSKA (reference sequence). The CDR3 contains 12 residues. V was pared by 0 bases and J by 4 bases, with 6 bases between. CDR3 in amino acids: CSARDPPETQYF. CDR3 in DNA: TGCAGTGCTAGAGATCCCCCAGAGACCCAGTACTTC.

This clonotype has ten or more counts. The chain recombines TRBV6-5 with TRBJ2-7; perhaps TRBD1 as D (7 bases). The CDR3 runs 14 residues. V lost 4 bases to trimming and J lost 1 base, with 11 bases between them. CDR1 and CDR2 from the germline V gene are MNHEY and SVGAGI. The CDR3 DNA reads TGTGCCAGCAGTTCCGCAGGGGGGTCCTACGAGCAGTACTTC. This sequence encodes CASSSAGGSYEQYF.

This clonotype was counted a few times. The gene calls are TRBV20-1 and TRBJ1-1; no reliable D call. Deletions cut 0 bases from V and 2 bases from J, with 4 bases between. This CDR3 contains 12 residues. Germline CDR1 is DFQATT and CDR2 is SNEGSKA (reference sequence). The CDR3 sequence is CSARDDNTEAFF. The CDR3 DNA follows: TGCAGTGCTAGAGATGACAACACTGAAGCTTTCTTT.

This clonotype appeared many times. The chain joins TRBV6-1 to TRBJ2-7; tentatively, D is TRBD1 or TRBD2 (6 bases each). V was trimmed by 4 bases and J by 4 bases, leaving 8 bases between them. The CDR3 is 12 amino acids. The V gene's germline CDR1 is MNHNS and CDR2 SASEGT. The CDR3 nucleotides read TGTGCCAGCAGTGTAGGGGGGTACGAGCAGTACTTC. This sequence encodes CASSVGGYEQYF.

This clonotype was recorded many times. This rearrangement joins TRBV5-1 to TRBJ2-5; weak D call: TRBD2 (6 bases). From germline, CDR1 is SGHRS and CDR2 YFSETQ. V dropped 1 base and J dropped 4 bases, with 14 bases sitting between them. This CDR3 contains 15 residues. The CDR3 nucleotides read TGCGCCAGCAGCTTGTCGAGCGGGTTTGTAGAGACCCAGTACTTC. Encoded protein: CASSLSSGFVETQYF.

This clonotype was seen a handful of times. The CDR3 region has the DNA TGTGCCAGCAGTTACCCGCCAGGACTAGCGGCAGAAGTTACCCAGTACTTC. Translating it yields CASSYPPGLAAEVTQYF. This sequence joins TRBV6-2 or TRBV6-3 and TRBJ2-5; 10 nucleotides line up with TRBD2. The CDR3 sequence is 17 residues long. CDR1 MNHEY and CDR2 SVGEGT come from the germline V gene. V gave up 2 bases and J gave up 8 bases; unmatched junction bases: 14.

A few counts support this clonotype. This chain joins TRBV20-1 and TRBJ1-2, with D possibly matching TRBD1 (6 bases). Trimming cost V 3 bases and J 5 bases, with 22 bases left between them. Germline lookup yields CDR1 DFQATT and CDR2 SNEGSKA (reference sequence). The CDR3 consists of 16 residues. CDR3 DNA: TGCAGTGCTAGGAAGGGGGAGTGGGGTCTAAGTTATGGCTACACCTTC. This gives the protein CSARKGEWGLSYGYTF.